This T cell receptor (beta chain) was recovered during a study of response to subunit inactivated influenza vaccine. Study observations and caveats: The authors suggested that few new T cells are recruited per seasonal influenza vaccination.

Germline CDR1 is LNHNV and CDR2 is YYDKDF (reference sequence). Trimming removed 1 base from V and 2 bases from J, with 10 bases in between. The CDR3 runs to 15 residues. Comments on this clonotype: Its cognate antigen is unknown.

TCRdb re-analysed the RT-PCR reads in MiXCR, keeping a single row per CDR3 protein. The sample records about 650,000 distinct CDR3 sequences, approximately 15% being singletons. The clonotype comes from a man aged 50-60 years who received an inactivated influenza vaccine. The rearrangement uses TRBV15 and TRBJ2-3; perhaps TRBD2 as D (5 bases). The sequencing used PBMCs from blood, collected less than 13 days after vaccination. CDR3 DNA sequence: TGTGCCACCAGCAGAGCCGGGAAGCCCACAGATACGCAGTATTTT. It yields the protein CATSRAGKPTDTQYF.